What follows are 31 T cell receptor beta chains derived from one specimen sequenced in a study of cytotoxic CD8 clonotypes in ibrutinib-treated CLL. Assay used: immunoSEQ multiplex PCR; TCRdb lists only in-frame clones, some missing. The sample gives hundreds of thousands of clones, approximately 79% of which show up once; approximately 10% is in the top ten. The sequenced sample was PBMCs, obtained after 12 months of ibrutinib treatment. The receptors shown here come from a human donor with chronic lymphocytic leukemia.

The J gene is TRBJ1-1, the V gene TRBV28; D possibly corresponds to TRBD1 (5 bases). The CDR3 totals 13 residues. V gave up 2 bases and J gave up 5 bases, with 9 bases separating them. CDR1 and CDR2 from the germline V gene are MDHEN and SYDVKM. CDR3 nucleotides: TGTGCCAGCAGTTTAGGCAGGGAAACTGAAGCTTTCTTT. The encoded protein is CASSLGRETEAFF.

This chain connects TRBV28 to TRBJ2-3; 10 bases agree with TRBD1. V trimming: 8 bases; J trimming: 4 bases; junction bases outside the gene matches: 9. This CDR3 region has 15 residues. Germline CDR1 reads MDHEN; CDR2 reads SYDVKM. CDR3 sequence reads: CASPRDRGIPDTQYF. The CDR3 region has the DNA TGTGCCAGCCCCCGGGACAGGGGTATCCCAGATACGCAGTATTTT.

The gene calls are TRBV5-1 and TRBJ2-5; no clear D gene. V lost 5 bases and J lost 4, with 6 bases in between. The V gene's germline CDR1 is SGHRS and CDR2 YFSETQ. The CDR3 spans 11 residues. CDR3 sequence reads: CASSLAETQYF. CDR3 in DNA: TGCGCCAGCAGTCTGGCAGAGACCCAGTACTTC.

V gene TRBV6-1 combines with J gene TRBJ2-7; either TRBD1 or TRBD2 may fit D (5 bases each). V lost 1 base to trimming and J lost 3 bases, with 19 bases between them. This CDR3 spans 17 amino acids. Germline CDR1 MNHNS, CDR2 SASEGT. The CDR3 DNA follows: TGTGCCAGCAGTGAAGACATTCGGGGCTTAGGGGACTACGAGCAGTACTTC. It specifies CASSEDIRGLGDYEQYF.

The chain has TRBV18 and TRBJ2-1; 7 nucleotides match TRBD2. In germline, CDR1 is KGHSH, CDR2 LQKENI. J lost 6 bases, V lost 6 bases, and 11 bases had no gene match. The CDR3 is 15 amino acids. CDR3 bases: TGTGCCAGCTCCCCATCGGGACTAAATGCCAATGAGCAGTTCTTC. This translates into CASSPSGLNANEQFF.

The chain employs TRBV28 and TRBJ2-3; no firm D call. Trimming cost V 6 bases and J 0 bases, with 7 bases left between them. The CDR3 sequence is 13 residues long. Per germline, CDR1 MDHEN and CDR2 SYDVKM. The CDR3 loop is CASSPPSTDTQYF. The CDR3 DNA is TGTGCCAGCAGCCCTCCTAGCACAGATACGCAGTATTTT.

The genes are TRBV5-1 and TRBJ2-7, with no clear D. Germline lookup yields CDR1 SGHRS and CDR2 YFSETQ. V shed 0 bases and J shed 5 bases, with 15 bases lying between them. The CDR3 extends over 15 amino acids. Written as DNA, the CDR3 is TGCGCCAGCAGCTTGGCGGACCCTCGATCGGACGAGCAGTACTTC. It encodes CASSLADPRSDEQYF.

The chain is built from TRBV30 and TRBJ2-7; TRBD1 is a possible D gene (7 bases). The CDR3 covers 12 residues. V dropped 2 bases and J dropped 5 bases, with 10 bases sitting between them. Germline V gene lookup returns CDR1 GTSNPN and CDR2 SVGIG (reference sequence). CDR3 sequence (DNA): TGTGCCTGGAGTCCAGGGGGGCACGAGCAGTACTTC. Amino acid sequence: CAWSPGGHEQYF. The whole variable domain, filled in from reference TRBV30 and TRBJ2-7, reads SQTIHQWPATLVQPVGSPLSLECTVEGTSNPNLYWYRQAAGRGLQLLFYSVGIGQISSEVPQNLSASRPQDRQFILSSKKLLLSDSGFYLCAWSPGGHEQYFGPGTRLTVT.

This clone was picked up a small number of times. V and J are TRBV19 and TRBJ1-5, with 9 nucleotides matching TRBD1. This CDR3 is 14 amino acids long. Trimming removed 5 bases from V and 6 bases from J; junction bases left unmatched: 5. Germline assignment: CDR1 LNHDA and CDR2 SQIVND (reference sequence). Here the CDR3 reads CASSVDRGGQPQHF. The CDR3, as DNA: TGTGCCAGTAGTGTGGACAGGGGAGGTCAGCCCCAGCATTTT.

The CDR3 reads CASSLAGGGTYEQYF. DNA of the CDR3: TGCGCCAGCAGCTTGGCGGGAGGGGGGACCTACGAGCAGTACTTC. The chain uses TRBV5-1 and TRBJ2-7, with 8 bases lining up with TRBD2. The CDR3 runs 15 residues. Trimming at V came to 0 bases and at J to 2 bases, leaving 4 bases not matched to a gene. Germline loops: CDR1 SGHRS, CDR2 YFSETQ.

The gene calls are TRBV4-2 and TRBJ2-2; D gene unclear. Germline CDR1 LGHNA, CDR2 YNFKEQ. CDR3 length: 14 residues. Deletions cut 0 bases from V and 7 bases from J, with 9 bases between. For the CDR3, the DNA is TGTGCCAGCAGCCAAGAAAGCCACGGCGGGGAGCTGTTTTTT. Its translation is CASSQESHGGELFF.

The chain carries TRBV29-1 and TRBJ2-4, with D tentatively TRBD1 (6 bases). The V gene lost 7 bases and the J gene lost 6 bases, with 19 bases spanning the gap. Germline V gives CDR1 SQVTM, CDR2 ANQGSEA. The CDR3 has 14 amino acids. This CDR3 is CSAQTQGFPNIQYF. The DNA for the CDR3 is TGCAGCGCTCAGACCCAGGGGTTCCCAAACATTCAGTACTTC.

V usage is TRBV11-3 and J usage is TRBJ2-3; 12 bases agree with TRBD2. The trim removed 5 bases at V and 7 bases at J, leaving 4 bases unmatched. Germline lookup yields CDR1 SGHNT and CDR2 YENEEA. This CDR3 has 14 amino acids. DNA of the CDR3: TGTGCCAGCAGCCCCGGGACTAGCGGGCATACGCAGTATTTT. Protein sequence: CASSPGTSGHTQYF.

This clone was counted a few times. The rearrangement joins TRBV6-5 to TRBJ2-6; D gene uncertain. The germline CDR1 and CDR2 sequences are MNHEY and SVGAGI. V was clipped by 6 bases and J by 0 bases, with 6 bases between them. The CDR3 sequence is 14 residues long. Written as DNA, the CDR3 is TGTGCCAGCAGGGCCCACTCTGGGGCCAACGTCCTGACTTTC. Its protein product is CASRAHSGANVLTF.

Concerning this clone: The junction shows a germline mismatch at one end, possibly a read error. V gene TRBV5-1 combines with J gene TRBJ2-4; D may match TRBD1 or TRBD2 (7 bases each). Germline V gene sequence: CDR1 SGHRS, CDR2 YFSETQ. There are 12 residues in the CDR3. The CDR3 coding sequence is TGCGCCAGCAGTTCTGACAGGGAGGGTAAGCACTTC. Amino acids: CASSSDREGKHF.

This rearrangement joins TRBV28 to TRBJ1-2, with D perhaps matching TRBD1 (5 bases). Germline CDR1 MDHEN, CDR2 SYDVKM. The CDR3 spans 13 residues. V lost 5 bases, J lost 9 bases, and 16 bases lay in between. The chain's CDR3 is CASSVQGPPSYTF. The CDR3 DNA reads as TGTGCCAGCAGTGTTCAGGGACCCCCTAGCTACACCTTC.

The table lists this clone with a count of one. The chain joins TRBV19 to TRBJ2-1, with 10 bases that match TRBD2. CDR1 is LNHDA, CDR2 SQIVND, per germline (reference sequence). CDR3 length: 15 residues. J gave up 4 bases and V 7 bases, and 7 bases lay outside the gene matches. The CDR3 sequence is CASTTGTSAYNEQFF. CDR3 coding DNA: TGTGCCAGTACCACCGGGACTAGCGCGTACAATGAGCAGTTCTTC.

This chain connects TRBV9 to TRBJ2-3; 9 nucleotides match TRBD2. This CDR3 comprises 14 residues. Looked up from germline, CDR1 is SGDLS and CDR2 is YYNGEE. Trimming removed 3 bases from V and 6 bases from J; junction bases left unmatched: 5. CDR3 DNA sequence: TGTGCCAGCAGCGCACTAGCGGGTAGGGATACGCAGTATTTT. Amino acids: CASSALAGRDTQYF. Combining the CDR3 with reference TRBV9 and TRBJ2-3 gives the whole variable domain DSGVTQTPKHLITATGQRVTLRCSPRSGDLSVYWYQQSLDQGLQFLIQYYNGEERAKGNILERFSAQQFPDLHSELNLSSLELGDSALYFCASSALAGRDTQYFGPGTRLTVL.

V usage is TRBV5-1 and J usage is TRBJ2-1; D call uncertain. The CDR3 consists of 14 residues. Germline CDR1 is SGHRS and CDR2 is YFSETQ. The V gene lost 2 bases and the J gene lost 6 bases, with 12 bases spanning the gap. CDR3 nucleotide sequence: TGCGCCAGCAGCTTATCCAGCGAGGTCAATGAGCAGTTCTTC. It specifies CASSLSSEVNEQFF.

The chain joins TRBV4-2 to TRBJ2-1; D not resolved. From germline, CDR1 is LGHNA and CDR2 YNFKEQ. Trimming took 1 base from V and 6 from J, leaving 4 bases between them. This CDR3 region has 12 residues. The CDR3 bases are TGTGCCAGCAGCCAAGCGACCAATGAGCAGTTCTTC. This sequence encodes CASSQATNEQFF.

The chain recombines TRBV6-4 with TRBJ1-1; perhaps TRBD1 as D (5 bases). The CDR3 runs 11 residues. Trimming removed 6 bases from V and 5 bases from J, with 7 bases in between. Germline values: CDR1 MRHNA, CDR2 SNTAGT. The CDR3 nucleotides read TGTGCCAGCAGGCGGGGGACTGAAGCTTTCTTT. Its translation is CASRRGTEAFF.

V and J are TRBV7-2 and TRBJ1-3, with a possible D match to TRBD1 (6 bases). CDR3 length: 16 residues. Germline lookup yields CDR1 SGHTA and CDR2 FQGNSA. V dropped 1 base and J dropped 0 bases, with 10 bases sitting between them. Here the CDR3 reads CASSLGQAASGNTIYF. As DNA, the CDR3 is TGTGCCAGCAGCTTAGGACAGGCGGCCTCTGGAAACACCATATATTTT.

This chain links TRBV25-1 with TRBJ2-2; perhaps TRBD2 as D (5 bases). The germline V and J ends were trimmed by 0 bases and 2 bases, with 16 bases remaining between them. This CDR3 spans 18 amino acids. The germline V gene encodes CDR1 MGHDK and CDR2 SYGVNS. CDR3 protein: CASSEYPRDLSNTGELFF. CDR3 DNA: TGTGCCAGCAGTGAATACCCTCGGGATCTATCAAACACCGGGGAGCTGTTTTTT.

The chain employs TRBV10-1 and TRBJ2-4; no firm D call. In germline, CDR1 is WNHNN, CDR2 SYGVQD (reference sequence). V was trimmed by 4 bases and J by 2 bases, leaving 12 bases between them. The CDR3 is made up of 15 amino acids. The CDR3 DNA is TGCGCCAGCAGTGGCCGTTTCAGACCCAAAAACATTCAGTACTTC. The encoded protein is CASSGRFRPKNIQYF.

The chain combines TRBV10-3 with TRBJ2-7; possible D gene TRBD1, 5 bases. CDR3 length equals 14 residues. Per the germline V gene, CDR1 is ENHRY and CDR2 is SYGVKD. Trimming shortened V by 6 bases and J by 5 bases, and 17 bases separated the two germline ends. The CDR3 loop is CAIRSQGGRNEQYF. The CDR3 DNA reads TGTGCCATCAGGAGCCAGGGTGGAAGAAACGAGCAGTACTTC.

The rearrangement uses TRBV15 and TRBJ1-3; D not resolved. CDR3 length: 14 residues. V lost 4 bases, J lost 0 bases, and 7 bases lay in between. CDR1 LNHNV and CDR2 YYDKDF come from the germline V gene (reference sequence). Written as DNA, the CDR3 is TGTGCCACCAGCACGGACCGCTCTGGAAACACCATATATTTT. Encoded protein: CATSTDRSGNTIYF.

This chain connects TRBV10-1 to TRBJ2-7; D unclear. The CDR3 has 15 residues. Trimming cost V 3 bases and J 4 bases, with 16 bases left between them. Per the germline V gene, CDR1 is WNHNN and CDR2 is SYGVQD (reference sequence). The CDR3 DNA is TGCGCCAGCAGTGAACAGCGTTTCCCTGATTACGAGCAGTACTTC. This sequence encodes CASSEQRFPDYEQYF.

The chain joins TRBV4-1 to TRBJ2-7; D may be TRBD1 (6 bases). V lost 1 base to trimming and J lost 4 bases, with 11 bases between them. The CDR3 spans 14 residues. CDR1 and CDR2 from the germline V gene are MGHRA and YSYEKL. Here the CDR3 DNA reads TGCGCCAGCAGCCAAGTAGGACAGCAGTACGAGCAGTACTTC. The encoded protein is CASSQVGQQYEQYF.

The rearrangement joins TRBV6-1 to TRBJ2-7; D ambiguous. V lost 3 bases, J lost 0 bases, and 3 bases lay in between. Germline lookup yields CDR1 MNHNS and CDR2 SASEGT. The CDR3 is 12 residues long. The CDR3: CASSDSSYEQYF. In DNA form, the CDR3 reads TGTGCCAGCAGTGACAGCTCCTACGAGCAGTACTTC.

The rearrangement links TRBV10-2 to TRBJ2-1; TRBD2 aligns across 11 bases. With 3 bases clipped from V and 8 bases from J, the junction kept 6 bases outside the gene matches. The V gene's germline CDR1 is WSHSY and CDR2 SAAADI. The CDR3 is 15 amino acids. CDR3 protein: CASSDRGLADYEQFF. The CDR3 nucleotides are TGCGCCAGCAGTGATAGGGGACTAGCGGATTATGAGCAGTTCTTC.

The CDR3 loop reads CASRGYEQYF. The CDR3 DNA follows: TGTGCCAGCAGAGGGTACGAGCAGTACTTC. The rearrangement uses TRBV25-1 and TRBJ2-7; D unresolved. V lost 6 bases and J lost 4, with 4 bases in between. This CDR3 comprises 10 residues. Looked up from germline, CDR1 is MGHDK and CDR2 is SYGVNS.